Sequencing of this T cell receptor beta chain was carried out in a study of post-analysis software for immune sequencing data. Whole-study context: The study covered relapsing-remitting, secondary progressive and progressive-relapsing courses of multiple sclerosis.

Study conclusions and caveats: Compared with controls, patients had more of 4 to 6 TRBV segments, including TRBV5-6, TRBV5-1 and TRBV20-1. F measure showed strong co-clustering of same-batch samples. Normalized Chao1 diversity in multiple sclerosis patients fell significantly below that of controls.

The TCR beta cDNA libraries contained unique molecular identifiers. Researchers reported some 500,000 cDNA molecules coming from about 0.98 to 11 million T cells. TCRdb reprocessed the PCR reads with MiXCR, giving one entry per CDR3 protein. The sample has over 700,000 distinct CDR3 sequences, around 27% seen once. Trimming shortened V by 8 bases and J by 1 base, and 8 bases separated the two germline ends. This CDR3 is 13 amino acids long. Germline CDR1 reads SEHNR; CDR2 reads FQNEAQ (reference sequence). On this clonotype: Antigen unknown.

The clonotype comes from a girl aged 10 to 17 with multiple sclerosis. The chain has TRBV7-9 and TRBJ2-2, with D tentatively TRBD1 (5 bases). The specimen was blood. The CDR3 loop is CASQDKNTGELFF. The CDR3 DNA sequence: TGTGCCAGCCAGGACAAGAACACCGGGGAGCTGTTTTTT.